This T cell receptor (beta chain) was obtained from a study of cytomegalovirus exposure and HLA in healthy donors. There are 15 residues in the CDR3. Per the germline V gene, CDR1 is MNHEY and CDR2 is SMNVEV (reference sequence). The V and J ends lost 6 bases and 2 bases respectively, with 11 bases between them. On this clone: The antigen remains undetermined.

Profiling relied on immunoSEQ multiplex PCR, and the TCRdb table lists in-frame clones only, not all of them. The table records 50,000 to 65,000 clones, about 95% of them present only once. Notes on the study in general: Most TCR sequences were rare, but some public TCRs occurred in many donors.

This sequence was found in a woman aged 18-29 years in good health and CMV-seropositive. Sequencing was carried out using PBMCs. The chain links TRBV27 to TRBJ2-6; the D is unclear. DNA of the CDR3: TGTGCCAGCAGAGCTCCCTCGGCTGGGGCCAACGTCCTGACTTTC. Protein sequence: CASRAPSAGANVLTF. Full variable domain (remainder filled in from reference TRBV27 and TRBJ2-6): EAQVTQNPRYLITVTGKKLTVTCSQNMNHEYMSWYRQDPGLGLRQIYYSMNVEVTDKGDVPEGYKVSRKEKRNFPLILESPSPNQTSLYFCASRAPSAGANVLTFGAGSRLTVL.